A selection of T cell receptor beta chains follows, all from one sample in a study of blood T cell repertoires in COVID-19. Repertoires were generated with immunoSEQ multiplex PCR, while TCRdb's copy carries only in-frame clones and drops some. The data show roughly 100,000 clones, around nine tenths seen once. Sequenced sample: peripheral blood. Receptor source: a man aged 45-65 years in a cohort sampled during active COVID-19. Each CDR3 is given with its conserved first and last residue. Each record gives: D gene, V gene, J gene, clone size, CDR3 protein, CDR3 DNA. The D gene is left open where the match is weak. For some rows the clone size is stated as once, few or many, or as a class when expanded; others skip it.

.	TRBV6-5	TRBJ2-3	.	CASLQRFGTDTQYF	TGTGCCAGCCTCCAGCGTTTTGGCACAGATACGCAGTATTTT
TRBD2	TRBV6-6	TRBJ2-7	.	CASSRLPGLAGTYEQYF	TGTGCCAGCAGTCGCCTTCCGGGACTAGCGGGTACCTACGAGCAGTACTTC
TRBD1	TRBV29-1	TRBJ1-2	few	CSVGQGYGYTF	TGCAGCGTTGGACAGGGCTATGGCTACACCTTC
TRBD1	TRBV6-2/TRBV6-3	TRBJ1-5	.	CASSYSIGTGDSNQPQHF	TGTGCCAGCAGTTACTCGATCGGGACAGGGGATAGCAATCAGCCCCAGCATTTT
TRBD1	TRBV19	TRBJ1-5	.	CASSKSGTDLYQPQHF	TGTGCCAGTAGTAAATCTGGGACAGACCTTTATCAGCCCCAGCATTTT
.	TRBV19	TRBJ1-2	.	CASSLTELYGYTF	TGTGCCAGTAGTCTCACAGAGCTTTATGGCTACACCTTC
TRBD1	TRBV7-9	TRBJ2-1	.	CASSSQPGQGALRYNEQFF	TGTGCCAGCAGCTCCCAACCGGGACAGGGCGCATTGAGGTACAATGAGCAGTTCTTC
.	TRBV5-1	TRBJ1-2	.	CASSLAFGEDGYTF	TGCGCCAGCAGCCTCGCGTTTGGGGAGGATGGCTACACCTTC
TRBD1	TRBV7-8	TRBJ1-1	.	CASSPGTGGKDTEAFF	TGTGCCAGCAGCCCAGGGACAGGGGGGAAAGACACTGAAGCTTTCTTT
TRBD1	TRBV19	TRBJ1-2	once	CASSPDRGLYGYTF	TGTGCCAGTAGCCCCGACAGGGGGCTTTATGGCTACACCTTC
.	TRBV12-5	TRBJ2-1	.	CASGFFVGDYNEQFF	TGTGCTAGTGGTTTCTTTGTAGGGGACTACAATGAGCAGTTCTTC
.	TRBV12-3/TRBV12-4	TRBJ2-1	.	CASSLVGEQFF	TGTGCCAGCAGTTTGGTCGGGGAGCAGTTCTTC
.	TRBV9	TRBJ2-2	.	CASSVDQGSVTGELFF	TGTGCCAGCAGCGTAGACCAGGGGTCTGTCACCGGGGAGCTGTTTTTT
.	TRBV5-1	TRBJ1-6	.	CASSLVVRYSPLHF	TGCGCCAGCAGCTTGGTCGTCCGGTATTCACCCCTCCACTTT
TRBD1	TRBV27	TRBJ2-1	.	CASRGQGAFYNEQFF	TGTGCCAGCAGGGGACAGGGGGCTTTCTACAATGAGCAGTTCTTC
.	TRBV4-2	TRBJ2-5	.	CASSPFGRRGETQYF	TGTGCCAGCAGCCCCTTCGGACGGAGAGGGGAGACCCAGTACTTC
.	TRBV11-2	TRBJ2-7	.	CASSSQRYEQYF	TGTGCCAGCAGCTCGCAGAGGTACGAGCAGTACTTC
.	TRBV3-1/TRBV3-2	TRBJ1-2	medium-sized	CASSHQGSRGYTF	TGTGCCAGCAGTCATCAGGGGTCTCGAGGCTACACCTTC
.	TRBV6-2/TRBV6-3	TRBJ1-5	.	CASSLGGGNQPQHF	TGTGCCAGCAGTTTGGGAGGGGGCAATCAGCCCCAGCATTTT
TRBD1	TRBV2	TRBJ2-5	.	CASWAGGQETQYF	TGTGCCAGCTGGGCAGGGGGCCAAGAGACCCAGTACTTC
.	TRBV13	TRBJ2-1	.	CASSLGANSYNEQFF	TGTGCCAGCAGCTTAGGGGCCAACTCCTACAATGAGCAGTTCTTC
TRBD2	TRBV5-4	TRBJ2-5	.	CASRDQRGTKETQYF	TGTGCCAGCAGAGACCAGCGGGGGACGAAAGAGACCCAGTACTTC
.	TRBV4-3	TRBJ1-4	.	CASSQDYSGGEKLFF	TGCGCCAGCAGCCAAGATTACAGCGGCGGTGAAAAACTGTTTTTT
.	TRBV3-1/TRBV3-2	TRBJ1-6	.	CASSPQGSGNSPLHF	TGTGCCAGCAGCCCCCAGGGGTCGGGTAATTCACCCCTCCACTTT
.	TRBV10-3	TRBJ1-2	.	CAISDRSYTF	TGTGCCATCAGTGACAGAAGCTACACCTTC
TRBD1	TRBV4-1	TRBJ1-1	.	CASSYGTGRTTEAFF	TGCGCCAGCAGCTACGGGACAGGGCGGACCACTGAAGCTTTCTTT
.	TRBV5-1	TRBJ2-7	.	CASSVAGGRVSSYEQYF	TGCGCCAGCAGTGTGGCCGGGGGTCGGGTTAGCTCCTACGAGCAGTACTTC
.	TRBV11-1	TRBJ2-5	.	CASSFPGVTETQYF	TGTGCCAGCAGCTTCCCAGGGGTGACAGAGACCCAGTACTTC
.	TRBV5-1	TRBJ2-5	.	CASSRESETQYF	TGCGCCAGCAGCCGGGAATCGGAGACCCAGTACTTC
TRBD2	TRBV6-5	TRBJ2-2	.	CASRKASGGPGELFF	TGTGCCAGCAGAAAAGCTAGCGGGGGACCTGGGGAGCTGTTTTTT
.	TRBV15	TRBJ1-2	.	CATSRDKDRRYGYTF	TGTGCCACCAGCAGAGATAAAGACAGGAGATATGGCTACACCTTC
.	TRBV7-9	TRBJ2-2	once	CASTLLGQRNTGELFF	TGTGCCAGCACCTTACTCGGACAGAGAAACACCGGGGAGCTGTTTTTT
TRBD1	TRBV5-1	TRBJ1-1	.	CASRGQGGMNTEAFF	TGCGCCAGCAGGGGACAGGGGGGCATGAACACTGAAGCTTTCTTT
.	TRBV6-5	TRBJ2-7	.	CAIFGGTDEQYF	TGTGCAATCTTCGGGGGTACCGACGAGCAGTACTTC
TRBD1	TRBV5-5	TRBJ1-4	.	CASSLSTGRNEKLFF	TGTGCCAGCAGCTTATCGACAGGGCGGAATGAAAAACTGTTTTTT
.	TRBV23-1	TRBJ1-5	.	CASSQSSRESNQPQHF	TGCGCCAGCAGTCAATCGTCGAGAGAGAGCAATCAGCCCCAGCATTTT
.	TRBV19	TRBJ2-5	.	CASSIALEQETQYF	TGTGCCAGTAGTATAGCCCTAGAACAAGAGACCCAGTACTTC
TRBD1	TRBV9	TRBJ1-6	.	CASSQGQNNSPLHF	TGTGCCAGCAGCCAGGGACAGAACAATTCACCCCTCCACTTT
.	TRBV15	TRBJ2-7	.	CATSRDRYAAAHEQYF	TGTGCCACCAGCAGAGACCGGTACGCCGCGGCCCACGAGCAGTACTTC
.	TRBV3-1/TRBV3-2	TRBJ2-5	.	CASSHLSVETQYF	TGTGCCAGCAGCCACCTCAGCGTAGAGACCCAGTACTTC
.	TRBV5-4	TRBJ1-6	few	CASSLGGRVSYNSPLHF	TGTGCCAGCAGCTTGGGAGGCAGGGTATCCTATAATTCACCCCTCCACTTT
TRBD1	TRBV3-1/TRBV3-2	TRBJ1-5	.	CASSPGTGGNQPQHF	TGTGCCAGCAGCCCGGGGACAGGGGGCAATCAGCCCCAGCATTTT
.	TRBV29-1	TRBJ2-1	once	CVGAHNEQFF	TGCGTAGGGGCTCACAATGAGCAGTTCTTC
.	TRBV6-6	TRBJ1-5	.	CASSTKTATRSGPQHF	TGTGCCAGCAGTACGAAGACAGCCACGCGCAGTGGGCCCCAGCATTTT
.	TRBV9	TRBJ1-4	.	CASSVGGRLNEKLFF	TGTGCCAGCAGCGTGGGGGGGCGACTAAATGAAAAACTGTTTTTT
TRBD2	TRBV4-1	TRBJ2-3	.	CASSQVGTSYDTQYF	TGCGCCAGCAGCCAAGTCGGGACTAGCTATGATACGCAGTATTTT